This entry features one TCR beta chain sequence. What antigen it recognizes has not been identified. One end of the junction is discordant with germline, which a read error may explain. This specimen belongs to a study of metastatic and nonmetastatic thyroid tumors (dated by TCRdb to 2020 to 2022). For the wider study: The researchers compared repertoires between peripheral blood samples and tumor or nodule tissue samples from patients with malignant or benign thyroid disease. Study-level results and caveats: TCR beta diversity was reported as significantly higher in malignant tumors than in benign nodules, in both blood and tumor samples.

The CDR3, cysteine through phenylalanine, is 13 amino acids long. The read is trimmed to its CDR3 DNA, 39 bases read in frame from base 1. CDR1 and CDR2, looked up from the germline V gene, are MNHNS and SASEGT. None of the patients had been given any treatment before thyroid surgery. The study retrospectively analysed patient clinical samples collected from about 2012 to 2018 using T-cell receptor beta sequencing. Library creation used PCR. Instrument on record: Illumina HiSeq 4000. High-throughput sequencing was used to profile the TCR beta-chain CDR3 region of each patient. Per the original workflow: The researchers built a classifier to tell apart papillary thyroid cancer patients with distant metastasis, based on CDR3 differences among clinicopathological groups. To measure repertoire diversity the researchers used the Shannon index, while the Morisita-Horn index served to gauge how similar the tumor and blood repertoires were. The public sequencing data were trimmed at Q25 with fastp and processed into clonotypes with MiXCR by TCRdb, which kept only in-frame beta chains. It is TCRdb's table, rather than the study itself, that gives the V and J calls and clone size. For this sample there are 20,000 to 25,000 clones; about a fifth appear just once. Of the sample, roughly 28% is held by the ten largest clones.

The chain is assembled from TRBV6-1 and TRBJ2-5, with an unclear D gene assignment. The receptor comes from a female donor with papillary thyroid cancer or a benign thyroid nodule (not recorded which). Some clones in this sample may be carry-over from other donors' samples. The specimen sequenced was blood. This receptor has the CDR3 CASRWAVEETHYF. The bases read TGTGCCAGCAGATGGGCAGTAGAAGAGACCCATTACTTC.